These T cell receptor beta chains were read from a single sample in a study of prognosis after radiotherapy for stage I lung cancer. One entry per CDR3 protein, called by TCRdb with MiXCR from the multiplex PCR reads. This repertoire shows around 60,000 distinct CDR3 sequences, approximately 25% found once; its top ten account for about 7.5%. Source: PBMCs, taken before or after stereotactic body radiation therapy (not recorded which). Receptors originate from a donor aged 50 or older with non-small cell lung cancer. CDR3s include the opening cysteine and the closing phenylalanine or tryptophan. The D gene is left open where the match is weak. Only part of the rows carry a size: once, few, many, or a class if the clone is expanded.

len,d_gene,abundance,j_gene,v_gene,CDR3aa,CDR3nt
14,NA,many,TRBJ2-4,TRBV6-5,CASSYTAKGNIQYF,TGTGCCAGCAGTTATACAGCCAAGGGGAACATTCAGTACTTC
14,NA,many,TRBJ2-1,TRBV29-1,CSVEEANSGNEQFF,TGCAGCGTTGAAGAGGCAAATTCTGGCAATGAGCAGTTCTTC
15,NA,many,TRBJ2-6,TRBV5-1,CASSPAGSGANVLTF,TGCGCCAGCAGCCCCGCTGGCTCTGGGGCCAACGTCCTGACTTTC
17,NA,many,TRBJ2-7,TRBV11-2,CASSLHGVVSRPYEQYF,TGTGCCAGCAGCCTCCATGGGGTGGTGAGTAGACCCTACGAGCAGTACTTC
14,NA,many,TRBJ1-2,TRBV20-1,CSARDLRGLGGYTF,TGCAGTGCTAGAGACCTACGAGGGTTGGGTGGCTACACCTTC
16,NA,NA,TRBJ1-2,TRBV12-3/TRBV12-4,CASSPVRQLQGDGYTF,TGTGCCAGCAGCCCCGTACGACAGTTGCAAGGGGATGGCTACACCTTC
16,NA,many,TRBJ2-1,TRBV20-1,CSAQRVSGTRADEQFF,TGCAGTGCGCAGCGCGTCTCGGGCACCAGGGCGGATGAGCAGTTCTTC
17,TRBD1,many,TRBJ2-4,TRBV19,CASSPRTGGLAKNIQYF,TGTGCCAGTAGTCCCAGGACAGGAGGTTTGGCCAAAAACATTCAGTACTTC
16,NA,many,TRBJ1-5,TRBV12-3/TRBV12-4,CASSRTTGNGNQPQHF,TGTGCCAGCAGCCGAACAACAGGGAACGGCAATCAGCCCCAGCATTTT
14,NA,many,TRBJ2-5,TRBV9,CASSAGGGKETQYF,TGTGCCAGCAGCGCGGGGGGCGGAAAAGAGACCCAGTACTTC
13,NA,NA,TRBJ2-3,TRBV9,CASSRVGTDTQYF,TGTGCCAGCAGTAGAGTGGGTACAGATACGCAGTATTTT
14,NA,many,TRBJ1-1,TRBV7-2,CASSLEEGLTEAFF,TGTGCCAGCAGCTTAGAGGAGGGGCTGACTGAAGCTTTCTTT
14,NA,many,TRBJ2-1,TRBV20-1,CSAERTGKFDEQFF,TGCAGTGCAGAACGTACAGGGAAGTTCGATGAGCAGTTCTTC
14,TRBD1,many,TRBJ2-5,TRBV4-3,CASSRGGPPETQYF,TGCGCCAGCAGCCGAGGGGGCCCTCCAGAGACCCAGTACTTC
14,NA,many,TRBJ1-5,TRBV20-1,CSARPLGRKGPQHF,TGCAGTGCTAGACCCCTGGGGCGTAAGGGGCCCCAGCATTTT
16,TRBD2,many,TRBJ2-5,TRBV18,CASSPPGLAGVETQYF,TGTGCCAGCTCACCACCGGGACTAGCGGGGGTGGAGACCCAGTACTTC
13,NA,many,TRBJ2-2,TRBV18,CASSPGEGGELFF,TGTGCCAGCTCACCAGGGGAAGGCGGGGAGCTGTTTTTT
18,NA,NA,TRBJ2-2,TRBV3-1,CASSPVRKGGARIGELFF,TGTGCCAGCAGCCCAGTGAGGAAGGGGGGGGCACGTATCGGGGAGCTGTTTTTT
13,NA,many,TRBJ2-7,TRBV28,CASSLGASYEQYF,TGTGCCAGCAGTTTGGGGGCTTCCTACGAGCAGTACTTC
15,TRBD2,many,TRBJ2-2,TRBV7-9,CASSSTSGDTGELFF,TGTGCCAGCAGTTCGACTAGCGGGGACACCGGGGAGCTGTTTTTT
14,TRBD1,many,TRBJ1-1,TRBV6-2/TRBV6-3,CASSPGQGVTEAFF,TGTGCCAGCAGTCCGGGACAGGGCGTCACTGAAGCTTTCTTT
16,TRBD1,many,TRBJ1-5,TRBV5-8,CASSLFGTGEDQPQHF,TGTGCCAGCAGCTTGTTTGGGACAGGGGAGGATCAGCCCCAGCATTTT
15,TRBD2,many,TRBJ2-1,TRBV10-2,CASKGGGASDNEQFF,TGCGCCAGCAAGGGCGGGGGGGCCTCCGACAATGAGCAGTTCTTC
16,TRBD1,many,TRBJ2-3,TRBV5-1,CASSIRDRGLTDTQYF,TGCGCCAGCAGCATCCGGGACAGGGGTCTCACAGATACGCAGTATTTT
15,NA,NA,TRBJ1-2,TRBV7-9,CASSRGGITNYGYTF,TGTGCCAGCAGCCGAGGAGGGATCACTAACTATGGCTACACCTTC
18,NA,many,TRBJ2-3,TRBV7-2,CASSLTAGLTSSTDTQYF,TGTGCCAGCAGCTTAACCGCGGGGCTTACTTCTAGCACAGATACGCAGTATTTT
14,NA,NA,TRBJ1-2,TRBV19,CVIRLSGALYGYTF,TGTGTCATTCGTCTTTCAGGGGCCCTGTATGGCTACACCTTC
14,TRBD2,NA,TRBJ2-7,TRBV6-2/TRBV6-3,CASQVHSGDYEQYF,TGTGCCAGCCAAGTCCATAGCGGGGACTACGAGCAGTACTTC
9,NA,many,TRBJ1-1,TRBV24-1,CALDPEAFF,TGTGCCCTCGACCCCGAAGCTTTCTTT
14,NA,many,TRBJ2-1,TRBV5-1,CASSLGGPLNEQFF,TGCGCCAGCAGCTTGGGGGGACCGCTGAATGAGCAGTTCTTC
14,TRBD1,many,TRBJ2-5,TRBV20-1,CSARGQGVSETQYF,TGCAGTGCTAGAGGACAGGGGGTGTCAGAGACCCAGTACTTC
14,NA,many,TRBJ1-3,TRBV9,CASSVGDTGNTIYF,TGTGCCAGCAGCGTAGGGGACACTGGAAACACCATATATTTT
14,TRBD1,many,TRBJ1-1,TRBV3-1,CASSNRGVNTEAFF,TGTGCCAGCAGCAACAGGGGCGTGAACACTGAAGCTTTCTTT
16,NA,many,TRBJ2-5,TRBV4-1,CASSQDFQGTGGTQYF,TGCGCCAGCAGCCAAGATTTCCAGGGGACCGGAGGGACCCAGTACTTC
11,NA,few,TRBJ2-5,TRBV30,CAWSASKTQYF,TGTGCCTGGAGTGCTTCCAAGACCCAGTACTTC
14,NA,many,TRBJ1-5,TRBV11-3,CATGGGASSQPQHF,TGTGCAACCGGAGGAGGGGCGAGCTCTCAGCCCCAGCATTTT
12,NA,many,TRBJ1-2,TRBV28,CASSFQGYGYTF,TGTGCCAGCAGTTTTCAGGGCTATGGCTACACCTTC
14,NA,few,TRBJ1-1,TRBV18,CASLRGGADTEAFF,TGTGCCAGCCTACGGGGCGGGGCTGACACTGAAGCTTTCTTT
15,NA,many,TRBJ1-3,TRBV14,CASSRSLAPGNTIYF,TGTGCCAGCAGCCGTTCCCTCGCCCCTGGAAACACCATATATTTT